Sequencing of this TCR beta chain was carried out in a study of CD8 T cells in ankylosing spondylitis. This clonotype was counted ten times or more. MiXCR, run by TCRdb on the 5' RACE reads, gives a single entry per CDR3 protein. The table includes some 150,000 distinct CDR3 sequences, over 10% detected once. The CDR3 has 17 residues. Germline values: CDR1 KGHSH, CDR2 LQKENI. The J segment lost 2 bases and the V segment lost 3 bases, leaving 11 bases of the junction unmatched. This clonotype was obtained from a female donor with ankylosing spondylitis or in good health (not recorded which). The sample consisted of blood, either unsorted or a sorted T cell fraction (not recorded which). The chain carries TRBV18 and TRBJ1-1; TRBD1 aligns across 8 bases. As DNA, the CDR3 is TGTGCCAGCTCACCCGGACAGGGCGGGACGGGAAACACTGAAGCTTTCTTT. As protein: CASSPGQGGTGNTEAFF. The variable domain in full, with the rest retrieved from reference TRBV18 and TRBJ1-1, is NAGVMQNPRHLVRRRGQEARLRCSPMKGHSHVYWYRQLPEEGLKFMVYLQKENIIDESGMPKERFSAEFPKEGPSILRIQQVVRGDSAAYFCASSPGQGGTGNTEAFFGQGTRLTVV.